These 25 T cell receptor beta chains were all obtained from the same sample, sequenced in a study of shared clonotypes between healthy human individuals. The repertoire was sequenced with immunoSEQ multiplex PCR; TCRdb's copy has only in-frame clones and lacks some. The sample includes some 700,000 clones, 80% to 95% seen only once; the top ten take about 33%. Material: memory CD8+ T cells from PBMCs. Subset meaning: CD45RO+ cells pooled with CCR7-negative TemRA cells. These receptors were taken from a man aged 18 to 29 in good health. Some clones in this sample may be carry-over from other donors' samples.

This sequence joins TRBV5-1 and TRBJ1-2; D is unclear. Trimming pared 1 base from V and 1 base from J, leaving 8 bases between. Germline assignment: CDR1 SGHRS and CDR2 YFSETQ. This CDR3 is built from 14 residues. CDR3 in DNA: TGCGCCAGCAGCTTGCGGCCCTTTAACTATGGCTACACCTTC. It translates to CASSLRPFNYGYTF.

This clone is a singleton in its sample. This chain joins TRBV5-6 and TRBJ2-2, with unresolved D. CDR1 SGHDT and CDR2 YYEEEE come from the germline V gene. Trimming removed 0 bases from V and 8 bases from J, with 5 bases in between. The CDR3 covers 12 residues. The chain's CDR3 is CASSLGRGELFF. The DNA of the CDR3 is TGTGCCAGCAGCTTGGGAAGAGGGGAGCTGTTTTTT.

This sequence joins TRBV19 and TRBJ2-3; a possible D gene is TRBD1 (6 bases). V lost 7 bases and J lost 0, with 11 bases in between. The CDR3 spans 14 residues. CDR1 is LNHDA and CDR2 is SQIVND in the germline V gene (reference sequence). The CDR3 spells CASMGAASTDTQYF. In DNA form, the CDR3 reads TGTGCCAGTATGGGGGCGGCTAGCACAGATACGCAGTATTTT.

The chain couples TRBV6-5 to TRBJ2-2, with D uncertain. Trimming took 2 bases from V and 4 from J, leaving 14 bases between them. This CDR3 contains 16 residues. Germline CDR1 reads MNHEY; CDR2 reads SVGAGI. The CDR3 DNA reads TGTGCCAGCAGTTACGGGGTCAGGATGGGCACCGGGGAGCTGTTTTTT. Translated, it gives CASSYGVRMGTGELFF.

This sequence joins TRBV29-1 and TRBJ2-1; TRBD2 aligns across 7 bases. Germline values: CDR1 SQVTM, CDR2 ANQGSEA. Trimming took 0 bases from V and 7 from J; bases not matched to a gene: 21. The length of the CDR3 is 19 residues. Here the CDR3 reads CSVEDWASGTRGNANEQFF. In DNA form, the CDR3 reads TGCAGCGTTGAAGATTGGGCTAGCGGAACCCGAGGGAATGCTAATGAGCAGTTCTTC.

There are many counts of this clone. The chain joins TRBV10-2 to TRBJ2-3; 11 bases map to TRBD2. The CDR3 is 14 amino acids. The germline V gene encodes CDR1 WSHSY and CDR2 SAAADI. V was pared by 5 bases and J by 5 bases, with 3 bases of the junction left unmatched. The DNA for the CDR3 is TGCGCCAGCAGTACTAGCGGGAGATTAGATACGCAGTATTTT. Encoded protein: CASSTSGRLDTQYF.

The chain recombines TRBV4-1 with TRBJ2-3, with D unclear. The length of the CDR3 is 14 residues. V gave up 0 bases and J gave up 5 bases, with 9 bases separating them. Germline CDR1 is MGHRA and CDR2 is YSYEKL. CDR3 DNA sequence: TGCGCCAGCAGCCAAGAAAGCGCGATAGATACGCAGTATTTT. This translates into CASSQESAIDTQYF.

J is TRBJ2-7 and V is TRBV27; TRBD1 agrees at 8 bases. CDR3 length: 14 residues. The V and J ends lost 4 bases and 4 bases, in that order; junction bases with no gene match: 6. Germline V lookup: CDR1 MNHEY, CDR2 SMNVEV (reference sequence). The CDR3, as DNA: TGTGCCAGCAGTTCCAACAACAGGGGGTACGAGCAGTACTTC. The encoded protein is CASSSNNRGYEQYF.

The chain couples TRBV28 to TRBJ2-7; no definite D call. V lost 8 bases, J lost 2 bases, and 7 bases lay in between. Germline V gene lookup returns CDR1 MDHEN and CDR2 SYDVKM. The CDR3 runs to 11 residues. The CDR3 nucleotides are TGTGCCAGCGGAATTACCTACGAGCAGTACTTC. Protein: CASGITYEQYF.

The J gene is TRBJ1-4, the V gene TRBV7-8, with D possibly matching TRBD1 (6 bases). CDR1 and CDR2 from the germline V gene are SGHVS and FQNEAQ. CDR3 length: 15 amino acids. V was clipped by 1 base and J by 8 bases, with 14 bases between them. The CDR3 nucleotides read TGTGCCAGCAGCTTAGGGGGGCAGGGGAGGGAAAAACTGTTTTTT. Translated, it gives CASSLGGQGREKLFF.

This chain connects TRBV4-1 to TRBJ2-5, with unresolved D. The CDR3 is 13 amino acids. The germline V gene has CDR1 MGHRA and CDR2 YSYEKL. Trimming took off 1 base at V and 5 bases at J, with 8 bases between the two ends. CDR3: CASSQGVAETQYF. The CDR3 coding sequence is TGCGCCAGCAGCCAAGGGGTTGCGGAGACCCAGTACTTC.

The genes are TRBV19 and TRBJ2-1; the D is unclear. Germline V gene sequence: CDR1 LNHDA, CDR2 SQIVND (reference sequence). The CDR3 contains 15 residues. V gave up 3 bases and J gave up 1 base, with 10 bases separating them. CDR3 loop: CASSIGMRSYNEQFF. The CDR3 DNA follows: TGTGCCAGTAGTATTGGGATGAGGTCCTACAATGAGCAGTTCTTC. The whole variable domain, remainder taken from reference TRBV19 and TRBJ2-1, is DGGITQSPKYLFRKEGQNVTLSCEQNLNHDAMYWYRQDPGQGLRLIYYSQIVNDFQKGDIAEGYSVSREKKESFPLTVTSAQKNPTAFYLCASSIGMRSYNEQFFGPGTRLTVL.

The chain has TRBV21-1 and TRBJ2-7; whether TRBD2, the table's D call, matches the DNA was not checked. TRBV21-1 is tagged as a pseudogene. The CDR3 runs to 18 residues. CDR3 in amino acids: CASSKAPGTSGSSYEQYF. The DNA of the CDR3 is TGTGCCAGCAGCAAAGCGCCGGGGACTAGCGGGAGCTCTTACGAGCAGTACTTC.

This chain links TRBV6-5 with TRBJ2-1, with D uncertain. The V end lost 0 bases, the J end lost 8 bases, and 8 bases lay between the germline ends. CDR1 MNHEY and CDR2 SVGAGI come from the germline V gene. The CDR3 spans 13 residues. The DNA for the CDR3 is TGTGCCAGCAGTTACTCGTCGGTGGATGAGCAGTTCTTC. Protein product: CASSYSSVDEQFF.

This chain connects TRBV4-1 to TRBJ2-1, with D perhaps being TRBD1 or TRBD2 (5 bases each). Germline V gives CDR1 MGHRA, CDR2 YSYEKL. The CDR3 is made up of 17 amino acids. V lost 0 bases to trimming and J lost 3 bases, with 15 bases between them. The CDR3 reads CASSQEGPRGRYNEQFF. The CDR3 bases are TGCGCCAGCAGCCAAGAAGGCCCTCGGGGACGCTACAATGAGCAGTTCTTC.

V and J are TRBV30 and TRBJ2-5, with TRBD2 matching 9 bases. The DNA end is more similar to TRBJ2-7, so the J call may be wrong. This CDR3 comprises 13 residues. Per germline, CDR1 GTSNPN and CDR2 SVGIG (reference sequence). Here the CDR3 DNA reads TGTGCCTGGAGTTCAGCGGGAGGCTACGAGCAGTACTTC. This gives the protein CAWSSAGGYEQYF.

The V and J genes are TRBV10-3 and TRBJ1-1; D not resolved. V was pared by 2 bases and J by 3 bases, with 13 bases between. The CDR3 spans 15 residues. The V gene's germline CDR1 is ENHRY and CDR2 SYGVKD. CDR3 sequence (DNA): TGTGCCATCAGTGAGAGACTCCAGGTGGACACTGAAGCTTTCTTT. Protein: CAISERLQVDTEAFF.

V usage is TRBV4-1 and J usage is TRBJ2-5; D call uncertain. There are 14 residues in the CDR3. V was clipped by 0 bases and J by 1 base, with 6 bases between them. Germline V lookup: CDR1 MGHRA, CDR2 YSYEKL. The chain's CDR3 is CASSQERVQETQYF. For the CDR3, the DNA is TGCGCCAGCAGCCAAGAAAGGGTCCAAGAGACCCAGTACTTC.

The chain couples TRBV4-2 to TRBJ1-5, with D uncertain. The V end lost 0 bases, the J end lost 3 bases, and 9 bases lay between the germline ends. Per the germline V gene, CDR1 is LGHNA and CDR2 is YNFKEQ. The CDR3 runs 15 residues. The CDR3, as DNA: TGTGCCAGCAGCCAAGATAGCCACGCCAATCAGCCCCAGCATTTT. Its protein product is CASSQDSHANQPQHF.

The chain couples TRBV15 to TRBJ2-4; D unclear. V was shortened by 5 bases and J by 4 bases, with 18 bases between the two germline ends. Germline lookup yields CDR1 LNHNV and CDR2 YYDKDF (reference sequence). The CDR3 extends over 16 amino acids. CDR3 protein: CATSRLRPPRKNIQYF. CDR3 bases: TGTGCCACCAGCCGTCTAAGACCTCCCAGGAAAAACATTCAGTACTTC.

The rearrangement joins TRBV9 to TRBJ2-1, with D tentatively TRBD2 (7 bases). CDR3 length: 19 amino acids. The V end was cut by 0 bases, the J end by 7 bases, with 26 bases between. The germline V gene has CDR1 SGDLS and CDR2 YYNGEE. CDR3 sequence: CASSVEERGLVRGRNEQFF. In nucleotides, the CDR3 is TGTGCCAGCAGCGTAGAGGAGAGAGGACTAGTTCGGGGGCGGAATGAGCAGTTCTTC.

A few counts support this clone. Other DNA sequences of this sample code for an identical CDR3. The chain links TRBV27 to TRBJ1-2; D gene uncertain. In germline, CDR1 is MNHEY, CDR2 SMNVEV (reference sequence). The CDR3 contains 13 residues. The V end was cut by 3 bases, the J end by 2 bases, with 7 bases between. This chain's CDR3 is CASSFGVNYGYTF. The CDR3 DNA reads as TGTGCCAGCAGTTTCGGAGTCAACTATGGCTACACCTTC.

Remarks on this clone: Within the sample, other DNA sequences also encode this same CDR3. This chain links TRBV6-5 with TRBJ2-2; no firm D call. The germline V and J ends were trimmed by 5 bases and 7 bases, with 5 bases remaining between them. This CDR3 is 11 amino acids long. Germline values: CDR1 MNHEY, CDR2 SVGAGI. CDR3 residues: CASSPGGELFF. The CDR3 DNA reads TGTGCCAGCAGTCCGGGCGGGGAGCTGTTTTTT.

This chain uses TRBV4-2 with TRBJ2-3, with 8 bases identical to TRBD2. The V and J ends lost 0 bases and 11 bases, in that order; junction bases with no gene match: 16. Per the germline V gene, CDR1 is LGHNA and CDR2 is YNFKEQ. This CDR3 is 17 amino acids long. The CDR3 protein is CASSQDRAGDGNHLQYF. The CDR3 DNA is TGTGCCAGCAGCCAAGACCGAGCGGGAGACGGGAATCATCTGCAGTATTTT.

This clone was seen just once. The V and J genes are TRBV9 and TRBJ2-3, with 12 bases that match TRBD2. The V gene end was trimmed by 4 bases and the J gene end by 6 bases; junction bases not matched to a gene: 21. The CDR3 totals 20 residues. Germline V gives CDR1 SGDLS, CDR2 YYNGEE. The chain's CDR3 is CASSPDRGKLAGGAGDTQYF. In nucleotides, the CDR3 is TGTGCCAGCAGCCCCGACAGGGGAAAACTAGCGGGGGGTGCCGGCGATACGCAGTATTTT.